One sample yielded the 23 T cell receptor beta chains listed below, sequenced in a study of blood T cell repertoires in COVID-19. Data came from immunoSEQ multiplex PCR; TCRdb stores just in-frame clones and leaves some out. Of around 270,000 clones in the sample, about nine tenths are singletons; the top ten hold over 4%. The specimen was peripheral blood. These receptors all come from a man aged 60 to 75 who had recovered from COVID-19.

The chain couples TRBV19 to TRBJ2-7, with 7 bases lining up with TRBD1. The germline V gene has CDR1 LNHDA and CDR2 SQIVND (reference sequence). With 6 bases clipped from V and 0 bases from J, the junction kept 8 bases outside the gene matches. The CDR3 covers 15 residues. The CDR3 bases are TGTGCCAGTAGGTTGACAGGGTTAAACTCCTACGAGCAGTACTTC. It translates to CASRLTGLNSYEQYF. Supplemented by reference TRBV19 and TRBJ2-7, the full variable domain reads DGGITQSPKYLFRKEGQNVTLSCEQNLNHDAMYWYRQDPGQGLRLIYYSQIVNDFQKGDIAEGYSVSREKKESFPLTVTSAQKNPTAFYLCASRLTGLNSYEQYFGPGTRLTVT.

The chain joins TRBV4-1 to TRBJ2-4, with D unresolved. The length of the CDR3 is 16 residues. CDR1 is MGHRA, CDR2 YSYEKL, per germline. Trimming stripped 5 bases from V and 2 bases from J, with 16 bases between. The CDR3 DNA is TGCGCCAGCAGCTACCCTGCTCCCGGGTCCAAAAACATTCAGTACTTC. Protein sequence: CASSYPAPGSKNIQYF.

This chain uses TRBV7-9 with TRBJ1-4, with 8 bases aligning to TRBD1. The V and J ends lost 5 bases and 3 bases, in that order; junction bases with no gene match: 5. Germline V gene sequence: CDR1 SEHNR, CDR2 FQNEAQ (reference sequence). The CDR3 has 15 amino acids. The CDR3 sequence: CASSPGGGANEKLFF. The CDR3 bases are TGTGCCAGCAGCCCAGGGGGCGGGGCTAATGAAAAACTGTTTTTT.

The J gene is TRBJ1-2, the V gene TRBV7-2, with 8 bases lining up with TRBD1. There are 12 residues in the CDR3. V trimming: 6 bases; J trimming: 13 bases; junction bases outside the gene matches: 10. The germline gives CDR1 SGHTA, CDR2 FQGNSA. CDR3 protein: CASRGGQAYPTF. Written as DNA, the CDR3 is TGTGCCAGCAGGGGGGGACAGGCCTACCCCACCTTC.

This clone was observed once. V is TRBV3-1 (or the pseudogene TRBV3-2) and J is TRBJ1-1; possibly TRBD1 for D (6 bases). Trimming removed 4 bases from V and 0 bases from J, with 9 bases in between. The CDR3 has 14 amino acids. Germline V gene sequence: CDR1 LGHDT, CDR2 YNNKEL (reference sequence). The CDR3 here is CASSLRQVNTEAFF. For the CDR3, the DNA is TGTGCCAGCAGCCTCAGACAGGTGAACACTGAAGCTTTCTTT.

V gene TRBV6-5 combines with J gene TRBJ2-1; TRBD2 matches 11 bases. CDR3 length: 15 amino acids. CDR1 and CDR2 from the germline V gene are MNHEY and SVGAGI. J gave up 7 bases and V 6 bases, and 8 bases lay outside the gene matches. CDR3 sequence reads: CASSRSGGAGNEQFF. The DNA of the CDR3 is TGTGCCAGCAGCCGTAGCGGGGGGGCCGGTAATGAGCAGTTCTTC.

In the case of this clone: This CDR3 is also generated by other DNA sequences in the sample. V is TRBV5-1 and J is TRBJ2-1; D ambiguous. CDR1 and CDR2 from the germline V gene are SGHRS and YFSETQ. V lost 1 base to trimming and J lost 1 base, with 9 bases between them. The CDR3 has 15 residues. DNA for the CDR3: TGCGCCAGCAGCTTGACCGGCGGTTCCTACAATGAGCAGTTCTTC. Amino acids: CASSLTGGSYNEQFF.

This clone was detected once. The chain combines TRBV5-1 with TRBJ1-2; TRBD1 matches at 9 bases. Germline V gene lookup returns CDR1 SGHRS and CDR2 YFSETQ. V lost 4 bases, J lost 5 bases, and 6 bases stayed unmatched. The CDR3 consists of 14 residues. The CDR3 DNA follows: TGCGCCAGCAGCCAAGGGACAGGGAATTATGGCTACACCTTC. Its translation: CASSQGTGNYGYTF.

The gene calls are TRBV12-5 and TRBJ1-5; weak D call: TRBD1 (6 bases). The CDR3 length is 14 residues. Between the trimmed V and J ends, which lost 7 bases and 4 bases, there was a span of 14 bases. The germline V gene has CDR1 LGHNT and CDR2 FRNRAP. The CDR3 DNA reads as TGTGCTAGTGCCCCTGGGACACCAAATCAGCCCCAGCATTTT. This translates into CASAPGTPNQPQHF.

This clone occurred a few times. V and J are TRBV5-1 and TRBJ1-6, with 7 bases aligning to TRBD1. Losses at the gene ends were 4 bases for V and 6 bases for J; bases not matched to a gene: 4. The CDR3 length is 14 residues. Per the germline V gene, CDR1 is SGHRS and CDR2 is YFSETQ. The CDR3 nucleotides are TGCGCCAGCAGCGTGGGACAGAGTAATTCACCCCTCCACTTT. As protein: CASSVGQSNSPLHF.

The chain has TRBV5-1 and TRBJ2-3; 11 bases agree with TRBD2. This CDR3 is built from 17 residues. Germline loops: CDR1 SGHRS, CDR2 YFSETQ. The J segment lost 2 bases and the V segment lost 0 bases, leaving 5 bases of the junction unmatched. This CDR3 reads CASSLVTSGGHTDTQYF. CDR3 sequence (DNA): TGCGCCAGCAGCTTGGTCACTAGCGGGGGACACACAGATACGCAGTATTTT.

The chain employs TRBV6-2 or TRBV6-3 and TRBJ2-5; the match to TRBD1 covers 7 bases. The CDR3 consists of 16 residues. The germline gives CDR1 MNHEY, CDR2 SVGEGT. The trim removed 4 bases at V and 7 bases at J, leaving 15 bases unmatched. The CDR3 DNA sequence: TGTGCCAGCAGTTTCCGGGACAGTCGGGTTTCGGGGACCCAGTACTTC. Protein: CASSFRDSRVSGTQYF.

This clone came up once. CDR3 in amino acids: CASSYGQGTDEQYF. The DNA for the CDR3 is TGTGCCAGCAGTTACGGGCAGGGGACGGACGAGCAGTACTTC. This sequence joins TRBV6-6 and TRBJ2-7; tentative D call: TRBD1 (6 bases). Trimming shortened V by 2 bases and J by 5 bases, and 13 bases separated the two germline ends. Germline values: CDR1 MNHNY, CDR2 SVGAGI (reference sequence). The CDR3 contains 14 residues.

The V gene is TRBV18, the J gene TRBJ2-6; the match to TRBD1 covers 7 bases. The V segment lost 4 bases and the J segment 2 bases; nucleotides outside the gene matches: 8. There are 17 residues in the CDR3. Germline V gene lookup returns CDR1 KGHSH and CDR2 LQKENI. The CDR3 nucleotides are TGTGCCAGCTCACTGAACCAGGGGGACACTGGGGCCAACGTCCTGACTTTC. It translates to CASSLNQGDTGANVLTF.

The chain combines TRBV5-1 with TRBJ2-3, with D maybe TRBD2 (6 bases). Trimming left V 5 bases short and J 0 bases short, with 10 bases between. This CDR3 is built from 14 residues. Germline V CDR1 and CDR2: SGHRS, YFSETQ. The CDR3 DNA reads TGCGCCAGCAGGGCGGAGGGGAGCACAGATACGCAGTATTTT. Protein: CASRAEGSTDTQYF.

The chain has TRBV24-1 and TRBJ2-5; a possible D gene is TRBD2 (6 bases). Trimming shortened V by 3 bases and J by 7 bases, and 23 bases separated the two germline ends. The CDR3 extends over 17 amino acids. Germline V gene data show CDR1 as KGHDR and CDR2 as SFDVKD. The CDR3 region is CATSDGLARLPRGTQYF. In DNA, the CDR3 is TGTGCCACCAGTGATGGGTTGGCACGATTACCGCGGGGGACCCAGTACTTC.

The chain couples TRBV27 to TRBJ1-5; 9 nucleotides align to TRBD1. The CDR3 contains 15 residues. CDR1 MNHEY and CDR2 SMNVEV come from the germline V gene (reference sequence). J was trimmed by 6 bases and V by 6 bases; bases with no gene match: 9. CDR3 amino acids: CASRPDRGRSQPQHF. The CDR3 DNA sequence: TGTGCCAGCAGACCCGACAGGGGGAGATCTCAGCCCCAGCATTTT.

The chain uses TRBV5-4 and TRBJ1-1; tentative D call: TRBD1 (6 bases). The V gene's germline CDR1 is SGHNT and CDR2 YYREEE (reference sequence). The V end was cut by 3 bases, the J end by 1 base, with 16 bases between. The CDR3 runs 16 residues. As DNA, the CDR3 is TGTGCCAGCAGCTCAAACAGGGCCCTGTCGAACACTGAAGCTTTCTTT. Amino acids: CASSSNRALSNTEAFF.

This clone has only a few counts. V is TRBV7-3 and J is TRBJ1-1, with a weak D call TRBD1 (6 bases). Germline CDR1 SGHTA, CDR2 FQGTGA. CDR3 length equals 15 residues. The V and J ends lost 6 bases and 2 bases respectively, with 16 bases between them. The CDR3 nucleotides are TGTGCCAGCAGATCCCATGGGGGCATCAACACTGAAGCTTTCTTT. This sequence encodes CASRSHGGINTEAFF.

The chain joins TRBV3-1 (or the pseudogene TRBV3-2) to TRBJ1-1; D not resolved. The ends were cut back, 3 bases at V and 4 bases at J, with 15 bases in the middle. This CDR3 comprises 15 residues. The germline V gene encodes CDR1 LGHDT and CDR2 YNNKEL (reference sequence). The CDR3 DNA reads TGTGCCAGCAGCCAGGTGCTTCCTGAGGGCACTGAAGCTTTCTTT. Its translation is CASSQVLPEGTEAFF.

The V and J genes are TRBV24-1 and TRBJ2-7; the match to TRBD2 covers 7 bases. CDR1 KGHDR and CDR2 SFDVKD come from the germline V gene. V was pared by 9 bases and J by 1 base, with 2 bases of the junction left unmatched. The CDR3 has 12 amino acids. The CDR3 DNA is TGTGCCACCTCGGGGGGATCCTACGAGCAGTACTTC. Translation: CATSGGSYEQYF.

This clone was seen a handful of times. V is TRBV19 and J is TRBJ1-5; unclear D gene. V was trimmed by 9 bases and J by 2 bases, leaving 29 bases between them. CDR1 LNHDA and CDR2 SQIVND come from the germline V gene (reference sequence). CDR3 length equals 19 residues. The CDR3 loop is CASLPPLGRDKRGNQPQHF. CDR3 sequence (DNA): TGTGCCAGCCTCCCCCCCCTTGGTCGAGACAAGAGAGGCAATCAGCCCCAGCATTTT.

This clone was counted a few times. This rearrangement joins TRBV5-4 to TRBJ2-5; possibly TRBD1 for D (7 bases). Germline V CDR1 and CDR2: SGHNT, YYREEE (reference sequence). V was cut by 2 bases and J by 6 bases, with 23 bases left in between. The CDR3 is 17 residues long. The CDR3 bases are TGTGCCAGCAGCTTCGGGAGCCCAACAGGGGACACTAAGACCCAGTACTTC. Translation gives CASSFGSPTGDTKTQYF.